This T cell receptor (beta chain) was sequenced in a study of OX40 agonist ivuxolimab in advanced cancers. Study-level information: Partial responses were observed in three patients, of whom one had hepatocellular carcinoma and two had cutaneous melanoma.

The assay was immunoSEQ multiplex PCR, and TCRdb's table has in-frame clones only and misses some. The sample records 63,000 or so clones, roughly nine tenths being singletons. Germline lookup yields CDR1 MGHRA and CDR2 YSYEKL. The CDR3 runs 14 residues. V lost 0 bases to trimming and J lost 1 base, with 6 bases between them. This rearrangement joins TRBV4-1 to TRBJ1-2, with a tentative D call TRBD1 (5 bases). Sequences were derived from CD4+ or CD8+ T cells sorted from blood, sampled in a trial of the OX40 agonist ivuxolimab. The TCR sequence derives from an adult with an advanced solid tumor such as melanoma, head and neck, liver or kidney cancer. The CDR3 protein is CASSQDGGNYGYTF. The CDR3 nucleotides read TGCGCCAGCAGCCAAGACGGGGGTAACTATGGCTACACCTTC.